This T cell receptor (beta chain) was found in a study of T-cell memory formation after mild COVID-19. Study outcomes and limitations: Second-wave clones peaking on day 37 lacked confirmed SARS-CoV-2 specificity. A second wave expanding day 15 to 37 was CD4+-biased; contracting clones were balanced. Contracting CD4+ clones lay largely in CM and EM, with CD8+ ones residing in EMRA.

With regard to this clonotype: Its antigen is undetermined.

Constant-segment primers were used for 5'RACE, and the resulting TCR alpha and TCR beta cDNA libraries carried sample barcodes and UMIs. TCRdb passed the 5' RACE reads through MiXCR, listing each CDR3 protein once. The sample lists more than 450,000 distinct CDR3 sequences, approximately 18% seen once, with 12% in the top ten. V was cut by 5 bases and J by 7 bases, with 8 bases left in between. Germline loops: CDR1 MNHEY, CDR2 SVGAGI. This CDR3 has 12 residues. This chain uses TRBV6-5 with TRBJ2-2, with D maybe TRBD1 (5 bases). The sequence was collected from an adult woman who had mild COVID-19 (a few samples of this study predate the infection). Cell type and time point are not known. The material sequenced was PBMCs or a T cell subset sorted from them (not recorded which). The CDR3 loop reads CASSDSFGELFF. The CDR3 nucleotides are TGTGCCAGCAGTGACAGTTTCGGGGAGCTGTTTTTT.